Here is one TCR beta chain with its context. Cohort assignment relied on participant-reported clinical history. These data belong to a study of blood T cell repertoires in COVID-19. Study at large: COVID-19 samples, acute and convalescent, were from the United States, Italy and Spain.

Under the authors' procedure: The assay estimated nucleated cells by amplifying reference gene primers. Clones were read by immunoSEQ multiplex PCR, and TCRdb kept only the in-frame ones, dropping some. The DNA was the basis for D and trimming; V, J and clone size are from that table. Of approximately 210,000 clones in the sample, 81% were seen once. There are 14 residues in the CDR3. Trimming took off 1 base at V and 4 bases at J, with 10 bases between the two ends. Germline loops: CDR1 SNHLY, CDR2 FYNNEI. This TCR was sampled from a woman between 45 and 60 years old with acute COVID-19. The gene calls are TRBV2 and TRBJ1-2; possible D gene TRBD1, 5 bases. Sequenced input: PBMCs or T cells enriched from blood (not recorded which). This CDR3 is CASSEGWGSYGYTF. The CDR3 nucleotides are TGTGCCAGCAGTGAAGGCTGGGGCTCCTATGGCTACACCTTC.